This T cell receptor (beta chain) appears in the sequencing data of a study of blood T cells in healthy people across ages. Between the trimmed V and J ends, which lost 5 bases and 6 bases, there was a span of 17 bases. Germline V gene data show CDR1 as MNHEY and CDR2 as SMNVEV (reference sequence). The length of the CDR3 is 15 residues. Then a second PCR, running about 6 to 12 cycles, was carried out with a sample-barcoded 5' primer and a J-beta primer mix. From the 5' RACE reads, TCRdb called clonotypes with MiXCR, one entry per CDR3 protein. Of 700,000 to 800,000 distinct CDR3 sequences in the sample, about 42% were seen once. This clonotype was seen a handful of times.

The V and J genes are TRBV27 and TRBJ2-1, with a tentative D call TRBD2 (6 bases). The sample was blood. This sequence originates from a woman aged 55-70 years in good health. The CDR3 DNA reads as TGTGCCAGCAGTCCCCGGGGGAAACTGGGCAATGAGCAGTTCTTC. Its protein is CASSPRGKLGNEQFF.